This is a list of T cell receptor beta chains from one sample in a study of molecular identifiers for immune sequencing clone quantification. From the PCR reads, TCRdb called clonotypes with MiXCR, one entry per CDR3 protein. The sample yields a few hundred thousand distinct CDR3 sequences, about 21% seen once. The sequencing input was naive CD8+ T cells from blood, with Jurkat cell RNA spiked in. The receptors were sampled from a human donor in good health. Some libraries in this study had Jurkat cell RNA spiked in. Each CDR3 is given with its conserved first and last residue. D genes are given only for firm matches. Only part of the rows carry a size: once, few, many, or a class if the clone is expanded.

cdr3_length clone_size j_call v_call d_call cdr3_aa cdr3_nt
14 - TRBJ1-1 TRBV4-3 - CASSQSRPNTEAFF TGCGCCAGCAGCCAATCTCGACCGAACACTGAAGCTTTCTTT
16 - TRBJ2-3 TRBV2 TRBD2 CASSERLAGGGDTQYF TGTGCCAGCAGTGAAAGGCTAGCGGGAGGCGGGGATACGCAGTATTTT
13 - TRBJ2-7 TRBV19 - CASAMGLNYEQYF TGTGCCAGTGCGATGGGACTGAACTACGAGCAGTACTTC
15 few TRBJ1-1 TRBV7-9 TRBD1 CASSTVDRGNTEAFF TGTGCCAGCAGCACCGTGGACAGGGGGAACACTGAAGCTTTCTTT
19 - TRBJ1-2 TRBV6-5 - CASSHETDPSERTNYGYTF TGTGCCAGCAGTCACGAAACCGACCCCTCTGAGAGAACTAACTATGGCTACACCTTC
17 - TRBJ1-5 TRBV6-2/TRBV6-3 - CASRKPGPSKSNQPQHF TGTGCCAGCAGAAAACCCGGGCCCTCGAAGAGCAATCAGCCCCAGCATTTT
11 many TRBJ2-7 TRBV10-3 - CAISPSYEQYF TGTGCCATCAGTCCATCCTACGAGCAGTACTTC
12 few TRBJ1-5 TRBV3-1 - CASSQGSGPQHF TGTGCCAGCAGCCAAGGAAGTGGACCCCAGCATTTT
16 few TRBJ1-1 TRBV18 - CASSPSPGARPTEAFF TGTGCCAGCTCACCAAGTCCGGGGGCGCGTCCCACTGAAGCTTTCTTT
17 few TRBJ2-1 TRBV28 - CASRAPSASGPYNEQFF TGTGCCAGCAGAGCCCCTAGCGCCTCGGGCCCCTACAATGAGCAGTTCTTC
10 many TRBJ2-2 TRBV29-1 - CSVGSGELFF TGCAGCGTTGGATCCGGGGAGCTGTTTTTT
15 many TRBJ2-3 TRBV30 TRBD2 CAWSHFGGISDTQYF TGTGCCTGGAGTCACTTCGGGGGGATCTCAGATACGCAGTATTTT
13 many TRBJ2-3 TRBV29-1 - CSVEQDMSDTQYF TGCAGCGTTGAACAGGACATGTCGGATACGCAGTATTTT
16 many TRBJ2-7 TRBV7-9 - CASSWPFGQSSYEQYF TGTGCCAGCAGCTGGCCTTTCGGACAGAGCTCCTACGAGCAGTACTTC
15 many TRBJ1-1 TRBV7-9 - CASSPQGVVGTEAFF TGTGCCAGCAGCCCGCAGGGAGTAGTAGGCACTGAAGCTTTCTTT
15 many TRBJ1-6 TRBV7-9 - CASSLVGDYNSPLHF TGTGCCAGCAGCTTAGTAGGCGATTATAATTCACCCCTCCACTTT
13 few TRBJ2-7 TRBV19 - CASSPGRHYEQYF TGTGCCAGTAGCCCCGGGAGACACTACGAGCAGTACTTC
15 - TRBJ1-5 TRBV4-1 - CASSQDRVPSQPQHF TGCGCCAGCAGCCAAGACAGGGTTCCAAGTCAGCCCCAGCATTTT
15 many TRBJ1-5 TRBV28 - CASRRFLYGNQPQHF TGTGCCAGCAGGAGGTTTTTGTATGGCAATCAGCCCCAGCATTTT
16 once TRBJ2-7 TRBV24-1 - CATSADVGGPNYEQYF TGTGCCACCAGTGCGGACGTAGGGGGACCAAACTACGAGCAGTACTTC
15 few TRBJ2-1 TRBV19 TRBD1 CASSMGDSAYNEQFF TGTGCCAGTAGTATGGGGGACAGTGCCTACAATGAGCAGTTCTTC
16 many TRBJ2-3 TRBV2 TRBD2 CASSSLLAGLTDTQYF TGTGCCAGCAGTTCCTTACTAGCGGGCCTCACAGATACGCAGTATTTT
16 many TRBJ2-5 TRBV7-2 TRBD2 CASSSLAGAGAETQYF TGTGCCAGCAGCTCGCTAGCGGGGGCAGGTGCAGAGACCCAGTACTTC
17 - TRBJ1-4 TRBV11-2 - CASSLDSWAPEDEKLFF TGTGCCAGCAGCTTAGATAGTTGGGCCCCCGAAGATGAAAAACTGTTTTTT
14 - TRBJ1-5 TRBV19 - CASKVSQGSQPQHF TGTGCCAGTAAGGTCAGCCAGGGTAGTCAGCCCCAGCATTTT
16 - TRBJ2-1 TRBV18 TRBD1 CASSPPRQGDYNEQFF TGTGCCAGCTCACCACCGAGACAGGGGGACTACAATGAGCAGTTCTTC
14 - TRBJ1-5 TRBV6-2/TRBV6-3 - CASSYSNGNQPQHF TGTGCCAGCAGTTACTCGAACGGGAATCAGCCCCAGCATTTT
15 - TRBJ1-5 TRBV7-2 - CASSLYGGTGQPQHF TGTGCCAGCAGCTTATATGGGGGCACAGGGCAGCCCCAGCATTTT
14 many TRBJ2-7 TRBV6-1 - CASSEDVGAYEQYF TGTGCCAGCAGTGAAGATGTGGGGGCCTACGAGCAGTACTTC
16 - TRBJ1-5 TRBV2 - CASSEAPGARNQPQHF TGTGCCAGCAGTGAAGCGCCGGGGGCTCGCAATCAGCCCCAGCATTTT
12 few TRBJ1-1 TRBV11-3 - CASSLDFSEAFF TGTGCCAGCAGCTTAGATTTCTCTGAAGCTTTCTTT
15 - TRBJ2-7 TRBV12-3/TRBV12-4 - CASSSPGRGLYEQYF TGTGCCAGCAGCTCGCCGGGACGGGGTCTTTACGAGCAGTACTTC
14 - TRBJ1-2 TRBV19 TRBD1 CASSSQTGWNGYTF TGTGCCAGTTCTTCTCAGACAGGGTGGAATGGCTACACCTTC
16 - TRBJ2-5 TRBV15 - CATSRKTTGEGETQYF TGTGCCACCAGCCGAAAAACGACAGGGGAGGGAGAGACCCAGTACTTC
13 many TRBJ1-2 TRBV5-1 - CASSLDTNYGYTF TGCGCCAGCAGCTTGGATACTAACTATGGCTACACCTTC
17 many TRBJ2-3 TRBV4-2 TRBD2 CASSQGSGTSLTDTQYF TGTGCCAGCAGCCAAGGCTCGGGGACTAGCTTAACAGATACGCAGTATTTT
13 many TRBJ2-7 TRBV20-1 TRBD1 CSASDRESYEQYF TGCAGTGCTTCGGACAGGGAGTCCTACGAGCAGTACTTC
15 few TRBJ2-2 TRBV18 TRBD2 CASSPTAGVPGELFF TGTGCCAGCTCACCGACAGCGGGAGTCCCCGGGGAGCTGTTTTTT
12 many TRBJ2-3 TRBV28 - CASSRDSDTQYF TGTGCCAGCAGTAGGGATTCGGATACGCAGTATTTT
15 many TRBJ2-3 TRBV7-9 - CASSSIWTSTDTQYF TGTGCCAGCAGTTCTATTTGGACTAGCACAGATACGCAGTATTTT
16 - TRBJ2-3 TRBV30 TRBD2 CAWEDIAGGAADTQYF TGTGCCTGGGAAGATATAGCGGGAGGCGCCGCAGATACGCAGTATTTT
15 - TRBJ1-1 TRBV6-1 TRBD1 CASASGTGRGTEAFF TGTGCCAGCGCTAGCGGGACAGGGCGGGGCACTGAAGCTTTCTTT
10 - TRBJ2-7 TRBV6-1 - CASSGFEQYF TGTGCCAGCAGCGGGTTCGAGCAGTACTTC
15 - TRBJ1-3 TRBV7-9 TRBD1 CASSSNRGPMDTIYF TGTGCCAGCAGCTCGAACAGGGGGCCGATGGACACCATATATTTT
15 many TRBJ1-4 TRBV28 TRBD1 CASSPSTGANEKLFF TGTGCCAGCAGTCCATCGACAGGGGCTAATGAAAAACTGTTTTTT